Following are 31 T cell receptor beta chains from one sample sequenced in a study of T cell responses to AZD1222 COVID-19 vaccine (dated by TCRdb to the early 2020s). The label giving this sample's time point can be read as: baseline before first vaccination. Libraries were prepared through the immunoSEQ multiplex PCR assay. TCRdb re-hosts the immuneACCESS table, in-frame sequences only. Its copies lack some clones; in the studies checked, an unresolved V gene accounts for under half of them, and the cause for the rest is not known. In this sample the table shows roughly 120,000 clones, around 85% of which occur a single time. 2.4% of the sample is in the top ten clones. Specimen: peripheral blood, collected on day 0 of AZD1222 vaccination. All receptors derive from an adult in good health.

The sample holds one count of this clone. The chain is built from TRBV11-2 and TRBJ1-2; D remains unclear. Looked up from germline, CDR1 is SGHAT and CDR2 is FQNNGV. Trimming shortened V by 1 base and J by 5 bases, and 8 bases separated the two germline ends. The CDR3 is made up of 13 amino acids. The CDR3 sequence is CASSLVDSYGYTF. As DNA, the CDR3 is TGTGCCAGCAGCTTAGTCGACTCATATGGCTACACCTTC.

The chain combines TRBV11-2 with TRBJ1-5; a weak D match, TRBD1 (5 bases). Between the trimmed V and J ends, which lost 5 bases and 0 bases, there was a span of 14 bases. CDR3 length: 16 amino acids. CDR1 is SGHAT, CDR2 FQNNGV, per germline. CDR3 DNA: TGTGCCAGCAGCGCCGACAGTCTTTATAGCAATCAGCCCCAGCATTTT. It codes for CASSADSLYSNQPQHF.

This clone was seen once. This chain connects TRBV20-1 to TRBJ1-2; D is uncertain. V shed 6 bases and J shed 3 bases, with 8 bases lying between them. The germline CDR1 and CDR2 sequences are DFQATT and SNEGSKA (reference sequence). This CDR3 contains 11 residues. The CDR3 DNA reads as TGCAGTGCGGAACCAGACTATGGCTACACCTTC. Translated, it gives CSAEPDYGYTF.

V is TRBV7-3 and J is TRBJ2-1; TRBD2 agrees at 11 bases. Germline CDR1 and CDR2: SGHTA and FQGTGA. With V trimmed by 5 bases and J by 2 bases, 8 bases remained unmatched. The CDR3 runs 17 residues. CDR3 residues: CASSLGLAGGAYNEQFF. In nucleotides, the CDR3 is TGTGCCAGCAGCCTGGGCCTAGCGGGAGGCGCCTACAATGAGCAGTTCTTC. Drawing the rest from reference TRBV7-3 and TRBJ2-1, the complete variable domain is GAGVSQTPSNKVTEKGKYVELRCDPISGHTALYWYRQSLGQGPEFLIYFQGTGAADDSGLPNDRFFAVRPEGSVSTLKIQRTERGDSAVYLCASSLGLAGGAYNEQFFGPGTRLTVL.

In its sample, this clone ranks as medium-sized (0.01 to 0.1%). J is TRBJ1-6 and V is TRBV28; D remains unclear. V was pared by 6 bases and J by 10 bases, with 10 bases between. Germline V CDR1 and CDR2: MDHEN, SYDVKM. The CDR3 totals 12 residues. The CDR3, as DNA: TGTGCCAGCAGGGAACACTCCTCACCCCTCCACTTT. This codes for CASREHSSPLHF.

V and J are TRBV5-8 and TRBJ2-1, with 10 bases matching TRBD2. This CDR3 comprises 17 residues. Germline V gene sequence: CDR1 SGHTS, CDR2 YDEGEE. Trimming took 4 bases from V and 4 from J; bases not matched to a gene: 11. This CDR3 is CASSLAQGTSAYNEQFF. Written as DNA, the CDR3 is TGTGCCAGCAGCCTGGCCCAGGGGACTAGCGCTTACAATGAGCAGTTCTTC.

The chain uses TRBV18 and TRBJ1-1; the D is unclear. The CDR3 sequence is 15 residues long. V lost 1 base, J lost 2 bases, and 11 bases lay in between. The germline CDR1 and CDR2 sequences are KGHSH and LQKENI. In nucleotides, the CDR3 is TGTGCCAGCTCACCACTGACGTCACAAAACACTGAAGCTTTCTTT. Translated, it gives CASSPLTSQNTEAFF.

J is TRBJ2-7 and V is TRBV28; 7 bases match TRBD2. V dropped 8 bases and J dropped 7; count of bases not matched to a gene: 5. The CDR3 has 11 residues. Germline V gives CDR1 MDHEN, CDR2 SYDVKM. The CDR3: CASHGGKEQYF. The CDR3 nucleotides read TGTGCCAGCCACGGGGGGAAAGAGCAGTACTTC.

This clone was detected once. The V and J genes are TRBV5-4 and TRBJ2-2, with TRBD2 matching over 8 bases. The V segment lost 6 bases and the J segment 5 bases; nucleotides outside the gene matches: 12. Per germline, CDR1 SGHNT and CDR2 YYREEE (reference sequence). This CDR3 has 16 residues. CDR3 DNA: TGTGCCAGCACCATCGGAGCGGGAGTCAGGACCGGGGAGCTGTTTTTT. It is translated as CASTIGAGVRTGELFF. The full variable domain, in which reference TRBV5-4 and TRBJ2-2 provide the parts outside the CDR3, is ETGVTQSPTHLIKTRGQQVTLRCSSQSGHNTVSWYQQALGQGPQFIFQYYREEENGRGNFPPRFSGLQFPNYSSELNVNALELDDSALYLCASTIGAGVRTGELFFGEGSRLTVL.

The CDR3, as DNA: TGTGCCATCCGACCGGGACAGCGTAGGGGCGGGAATACGCAGTATTTT. The encoded protein is CAIRPGQRRGGNTQYF. V is TRBV10-3 and J is TRBJ2-3, with D maybe TRBD1 (7 bases). The CDR3 runs 16 residues. Germline CDR1 reads ENHRY; CDR2 reads SYGVKD. The V end was cut by 8 bases, the J end by 7 bases, with 25 bases between.

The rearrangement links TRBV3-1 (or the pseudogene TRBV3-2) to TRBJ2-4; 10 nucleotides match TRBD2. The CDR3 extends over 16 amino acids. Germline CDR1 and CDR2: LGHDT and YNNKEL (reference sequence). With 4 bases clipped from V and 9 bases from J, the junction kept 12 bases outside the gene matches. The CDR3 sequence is CASSPSGTSARGIQYF. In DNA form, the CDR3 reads TGTGCCAGCAGCCCCTCCGGGACTAGCGCTAGGGGCATTCAGTACTTC.

CDR3 coding DNA: TGTGCCAGCATCTCGGGGGGGATGGCTGGAAACACCATATATTTT. It yields the protein CASISGGMAGNTIYF. The chain links TRBV28 to TRBJ1-3; weak D call: TRBD1 (5 bases). CDR1 and CDR2 (germline): MDHEN, SYDVKM. This CDR3 has 15 amino acids. The V and J ends lost 7 bases and 2 bases respectively, with 15 bases between them.

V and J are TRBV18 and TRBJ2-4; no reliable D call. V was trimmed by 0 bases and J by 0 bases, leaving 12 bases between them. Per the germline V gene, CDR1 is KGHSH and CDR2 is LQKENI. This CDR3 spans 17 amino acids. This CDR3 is CASSPPARALAKNIQYF. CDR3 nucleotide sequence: TGTGCCAGCTCACCACCGGCTCGGGCGCTAGCCAAAAACATTCAGTACTTC.

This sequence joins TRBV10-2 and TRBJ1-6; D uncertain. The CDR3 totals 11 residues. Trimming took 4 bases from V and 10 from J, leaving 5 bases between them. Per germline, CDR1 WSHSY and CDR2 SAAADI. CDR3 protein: CASSVGSPLHF. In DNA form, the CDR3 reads TGCGCCAGCAGTGTAGGGTCACCCCTCCACTTT.

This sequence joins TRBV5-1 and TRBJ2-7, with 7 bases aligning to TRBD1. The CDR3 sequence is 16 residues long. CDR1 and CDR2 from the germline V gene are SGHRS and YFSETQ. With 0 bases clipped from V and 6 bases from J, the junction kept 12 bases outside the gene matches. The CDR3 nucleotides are TGCGCCAGCAGCTTGGCCCCCCAGGGGGTCACGGGCGAGCAGTACTTC. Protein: CASSLAPQGVTGEQYF.

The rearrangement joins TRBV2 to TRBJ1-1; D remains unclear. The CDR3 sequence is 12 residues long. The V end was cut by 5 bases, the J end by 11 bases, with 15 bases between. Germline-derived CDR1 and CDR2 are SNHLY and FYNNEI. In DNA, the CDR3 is TGTGCCAGCAGTCCCCTCCCTGGAGGGGCTTTCTTT. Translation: CASSPLPGGAFF. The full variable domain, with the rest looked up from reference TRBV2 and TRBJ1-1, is EPEVTQTPSHQVTQMGQEVILRCVPISNHLYFYWYRQILGQKVEFLVSFYNNEISEKSEIFDDQFSVERPDGSNFTLKIRSTKLEDSAMYFCASSPLPGGAFFGQGTRLTVV.

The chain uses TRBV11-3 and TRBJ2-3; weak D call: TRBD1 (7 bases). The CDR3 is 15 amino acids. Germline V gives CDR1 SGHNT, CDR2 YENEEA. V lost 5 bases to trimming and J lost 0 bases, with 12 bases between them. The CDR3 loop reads CASSQGEASTDTQYF. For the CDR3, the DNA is TGTGCCAGCAGCCAGGGGGAGGCAAGCACAGATACGCAGTATTTT.

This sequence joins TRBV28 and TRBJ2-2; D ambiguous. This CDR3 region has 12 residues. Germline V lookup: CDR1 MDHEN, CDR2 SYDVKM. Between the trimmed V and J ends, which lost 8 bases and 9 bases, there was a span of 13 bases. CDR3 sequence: CASAPTGRELFF. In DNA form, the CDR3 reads TGTGCCAGCGCACCGACTGGGAGGGAGCTGTTTTTT.

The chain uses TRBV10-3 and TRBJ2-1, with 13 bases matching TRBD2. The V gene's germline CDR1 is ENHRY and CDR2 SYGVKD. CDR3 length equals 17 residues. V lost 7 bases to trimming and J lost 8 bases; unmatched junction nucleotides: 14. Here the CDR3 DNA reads TGTGCCATCACCCCCGGACGGGGGACTAGCGGGACTGATGAGCAGTTCTTC. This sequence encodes CAITPGRGTSGTDEQFF.

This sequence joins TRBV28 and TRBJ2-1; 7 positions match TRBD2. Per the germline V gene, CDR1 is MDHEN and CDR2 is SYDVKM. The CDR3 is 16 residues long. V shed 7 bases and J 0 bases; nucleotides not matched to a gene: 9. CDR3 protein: CASNILTGGSYNEQFF. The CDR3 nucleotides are TGTGCCAGCAACATCCTGACGGGGGGCTCCTACAATGAGCAGTTCTTC.

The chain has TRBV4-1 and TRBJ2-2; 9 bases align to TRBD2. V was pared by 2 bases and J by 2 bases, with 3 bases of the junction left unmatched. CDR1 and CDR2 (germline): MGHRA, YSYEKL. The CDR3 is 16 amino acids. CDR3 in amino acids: CASSQWREGNTGELFF. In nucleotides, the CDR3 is TGCGCCAGCAGCCAATGGCGGGAGGGTAACACCGGGGAGCTGTTTTTT.

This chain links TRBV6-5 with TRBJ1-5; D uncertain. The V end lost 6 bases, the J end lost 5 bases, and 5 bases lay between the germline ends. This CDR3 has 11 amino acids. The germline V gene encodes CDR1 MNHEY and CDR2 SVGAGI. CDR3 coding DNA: TGTGCCAGCAGGAGGGATCAGCCCCAGCATTTT. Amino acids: CASRRDQPQHF.

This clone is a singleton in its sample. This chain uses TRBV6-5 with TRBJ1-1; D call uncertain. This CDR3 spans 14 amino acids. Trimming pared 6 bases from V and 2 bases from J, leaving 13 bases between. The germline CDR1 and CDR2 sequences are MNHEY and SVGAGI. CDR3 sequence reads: CASRGFFGNTEAFF. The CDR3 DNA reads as TGTGCCAGCAGGGGGTTTTTCGGCAACACTGAAGCTTTCTTT.

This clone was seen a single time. The CDR3 sequence: CASSESRTNTGELFF. CDR3 DNA sequence: TGCGCCAGCAGTGAGTCGAGGACCAACACCGGGGAGCTGTTTTTT. The J gene is TRBJ2-2, the V gene TRBV10-2; D is undetermined. V lost 0 bases to trimming and J lost 2 bases, with 7 bases between them. Germline V CDR1 and CDR2: WSHSY, SAAADI. This CDR3 is 15 amino acids long.

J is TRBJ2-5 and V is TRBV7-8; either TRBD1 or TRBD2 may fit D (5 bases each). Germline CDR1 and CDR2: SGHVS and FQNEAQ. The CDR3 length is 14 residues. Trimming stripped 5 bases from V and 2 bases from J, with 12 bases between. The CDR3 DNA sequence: TGTGCCAGCAGCGAGGGACCACCACAAGAGACCCAGTACTTC. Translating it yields CASSEGPPQETQYF.

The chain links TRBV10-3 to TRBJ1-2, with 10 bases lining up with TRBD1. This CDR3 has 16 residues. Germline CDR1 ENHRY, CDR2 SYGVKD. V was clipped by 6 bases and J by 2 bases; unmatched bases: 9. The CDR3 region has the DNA TGTGCCATCAGCCCGGGACAGGGGCTCCTAAACTATGGCTACACCTTC. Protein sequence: CAISPGQGLLNYGYTF.

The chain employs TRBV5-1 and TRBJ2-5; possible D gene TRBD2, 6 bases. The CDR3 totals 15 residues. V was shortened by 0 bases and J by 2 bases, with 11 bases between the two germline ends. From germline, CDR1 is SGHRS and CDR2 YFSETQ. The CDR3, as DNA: TGCGCCAGCAGCTTGGCGGGAGCGTGGCAAGAGACCCAGTACTTC. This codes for CASSLAGAWQETQYF.

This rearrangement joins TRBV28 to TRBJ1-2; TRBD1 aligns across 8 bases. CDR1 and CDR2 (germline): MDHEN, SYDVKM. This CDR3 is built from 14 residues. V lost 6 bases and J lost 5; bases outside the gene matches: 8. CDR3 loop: CASSPQDRAYGYTF. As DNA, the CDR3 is TGTGCCAGCAGCCCTCAGGACAGGGCGTATGGCTACACCTTC.

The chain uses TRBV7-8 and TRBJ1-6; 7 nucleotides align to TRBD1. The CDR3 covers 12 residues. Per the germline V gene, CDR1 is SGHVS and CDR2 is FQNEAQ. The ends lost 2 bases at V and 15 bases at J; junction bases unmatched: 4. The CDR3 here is CASSLRQGVLHF. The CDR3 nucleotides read TGTGCCAGCAGCTTAAGACAGGGAGTCCTCCACTTT.

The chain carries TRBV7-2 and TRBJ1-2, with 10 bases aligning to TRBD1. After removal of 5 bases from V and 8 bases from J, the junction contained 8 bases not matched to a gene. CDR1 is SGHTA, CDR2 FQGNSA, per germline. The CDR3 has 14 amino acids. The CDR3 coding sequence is TGTGCCAGCAGCCCTGACAGGGGGCGTCGGGGCTACACCTTC. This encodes CASSPDRGRRGYTF.

The CDR3: CSVGPGPHEQYF. For the CDR3, the DNA is TGCAGCGTTGGCCCGGGCCCCCACGAGCAGTACTTC. The V and J genes are TRBV29-1 and TRBJ2-7; D call uncertain. The CDR3 is 12 amino acids. Trimming stripped 4 bases from V and 5 bases from J, with 12 bases between. CDR1 SQVTM and CDR2 ANQGSEA come from the germline V gene.